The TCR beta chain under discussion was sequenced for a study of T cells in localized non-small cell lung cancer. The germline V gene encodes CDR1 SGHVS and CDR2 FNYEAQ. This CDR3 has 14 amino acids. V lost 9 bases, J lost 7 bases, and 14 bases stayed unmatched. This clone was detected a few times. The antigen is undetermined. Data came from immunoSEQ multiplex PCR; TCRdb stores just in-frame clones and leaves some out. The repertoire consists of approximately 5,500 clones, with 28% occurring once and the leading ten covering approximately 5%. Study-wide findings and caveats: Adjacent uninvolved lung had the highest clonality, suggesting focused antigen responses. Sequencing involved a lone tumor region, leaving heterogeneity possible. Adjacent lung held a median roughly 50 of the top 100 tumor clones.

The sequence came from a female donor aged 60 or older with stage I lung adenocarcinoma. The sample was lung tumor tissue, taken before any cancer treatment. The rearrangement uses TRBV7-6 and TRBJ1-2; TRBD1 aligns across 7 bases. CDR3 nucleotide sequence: TGTGCCAGAAGACCTTGGGACAGCAAAGGTGGCTACACCTTC. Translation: CARRPWDSKGGYTF.